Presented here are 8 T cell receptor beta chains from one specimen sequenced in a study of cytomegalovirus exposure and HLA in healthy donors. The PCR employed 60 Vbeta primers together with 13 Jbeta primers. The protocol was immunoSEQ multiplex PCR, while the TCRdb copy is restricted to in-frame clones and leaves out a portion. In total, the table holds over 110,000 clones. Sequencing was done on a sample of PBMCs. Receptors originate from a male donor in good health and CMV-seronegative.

CDR3 sequence (DNA): TGTGCCAGCAGCTTGGGCACATCACCCCTCCACTTT. It codes for CASSLGTSPLHF. This sequence joins TRBV5-6 and TRBJ1-6; no clear D gene. V lost 0 bases to trimming and J lost 10 bases, with 5 bases between them. CDR1 SGHDT and CDR2 YYEEEE come from the germline V gene. The CDR3 runs to 12 residues.

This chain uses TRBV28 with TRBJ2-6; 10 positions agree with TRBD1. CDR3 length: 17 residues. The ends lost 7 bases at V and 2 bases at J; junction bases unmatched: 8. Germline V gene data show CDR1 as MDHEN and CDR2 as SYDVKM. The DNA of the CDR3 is TGTGCCAGCACCCGGGGACAGGGGTGGACTGGGGCCAACGTCCTGACTTTC. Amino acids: CASTRGQGWTGANVLTF.

CDR3 residues: CASSPATGPNYGYTF. The CDR3 coding sequence is TGCGCCAGCAGCCCCGCTACAGGGCCTAACTATGGCTACACCTTC. This sequence joins TRBV5-1 and TRBJ1-2; D perhaps matches TRBD1 (6 bases). Germline CDR1 is SGHRS and CDR2 is YFSETQ. The V and J ends lost 4 bases and 0 bases respectively, with 13 bases between them. The CDR3 runs 15 residues.

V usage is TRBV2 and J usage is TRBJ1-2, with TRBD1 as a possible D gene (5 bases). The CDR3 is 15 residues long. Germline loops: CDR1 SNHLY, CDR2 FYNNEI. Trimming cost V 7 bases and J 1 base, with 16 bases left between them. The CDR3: CASTGGALINYGYTF. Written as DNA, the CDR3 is TGTGCCAGCACCGGAGGGGCCCTGATTAACTATGGCTACACCTTC. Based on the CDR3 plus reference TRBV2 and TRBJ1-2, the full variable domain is EPEVTQTPSHQVTQMGQEVILRCVPISNHLYFYWYRQILGQKVEFLVSFYNNEISEKSEIFDDQFSVERPDGSNFTLKIRSTKLEDSAMYFCASTGGALINYGYTFGSGTRLTVV.

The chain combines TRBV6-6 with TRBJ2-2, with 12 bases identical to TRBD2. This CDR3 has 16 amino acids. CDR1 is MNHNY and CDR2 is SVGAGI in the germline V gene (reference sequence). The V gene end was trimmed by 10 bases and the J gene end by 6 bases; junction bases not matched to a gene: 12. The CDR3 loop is CATRTSGERLSGELFF. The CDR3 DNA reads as TGTGCCACACGGACTAGCGGGGAACGGTTGTCCGGGGAGCTGTTTTTT.

CDR3: CASSIEETQYF. The DNA for the CDR3 is TGCGCCAGCAGCATCGAAGAGACCCAGTACTTC. V and J are TRBV5-1 and TRBJ2-5, with D unresolved. This CDR3 is built from 11 residues. CDR1 is SGHRS, CDR2 YFSETQ, per germline. The V and J ends lost 4 bases and 3 bases respectively, with 4 bases between them.

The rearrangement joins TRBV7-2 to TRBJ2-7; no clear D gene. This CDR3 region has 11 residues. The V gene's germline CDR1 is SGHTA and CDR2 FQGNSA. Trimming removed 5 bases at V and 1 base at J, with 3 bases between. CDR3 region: CASSPSYEQYF. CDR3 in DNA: TGTGCCAGCAGCCCATCCTACGAGCAGTACTTC.

CDR3: CASSIRTGRSGANVLTF. Here the CDR3 DNA reads TGTGCCAGTAGTATTCGGACAGGCCGCTCTGGGGCCAACGTCCTGACTTTC. V gene TRBV19 combines with J gene TRBJ2-6, with 7 nucleotides matching TRBD1. Germline CDR1 reads LNHDA; CDR2 reads SQIVND (reference sequence). The CDR3 has 17 amino acids. V lost 3 bases to trimming and J lost 0 bases; unmatched junction nucleotides: 5.